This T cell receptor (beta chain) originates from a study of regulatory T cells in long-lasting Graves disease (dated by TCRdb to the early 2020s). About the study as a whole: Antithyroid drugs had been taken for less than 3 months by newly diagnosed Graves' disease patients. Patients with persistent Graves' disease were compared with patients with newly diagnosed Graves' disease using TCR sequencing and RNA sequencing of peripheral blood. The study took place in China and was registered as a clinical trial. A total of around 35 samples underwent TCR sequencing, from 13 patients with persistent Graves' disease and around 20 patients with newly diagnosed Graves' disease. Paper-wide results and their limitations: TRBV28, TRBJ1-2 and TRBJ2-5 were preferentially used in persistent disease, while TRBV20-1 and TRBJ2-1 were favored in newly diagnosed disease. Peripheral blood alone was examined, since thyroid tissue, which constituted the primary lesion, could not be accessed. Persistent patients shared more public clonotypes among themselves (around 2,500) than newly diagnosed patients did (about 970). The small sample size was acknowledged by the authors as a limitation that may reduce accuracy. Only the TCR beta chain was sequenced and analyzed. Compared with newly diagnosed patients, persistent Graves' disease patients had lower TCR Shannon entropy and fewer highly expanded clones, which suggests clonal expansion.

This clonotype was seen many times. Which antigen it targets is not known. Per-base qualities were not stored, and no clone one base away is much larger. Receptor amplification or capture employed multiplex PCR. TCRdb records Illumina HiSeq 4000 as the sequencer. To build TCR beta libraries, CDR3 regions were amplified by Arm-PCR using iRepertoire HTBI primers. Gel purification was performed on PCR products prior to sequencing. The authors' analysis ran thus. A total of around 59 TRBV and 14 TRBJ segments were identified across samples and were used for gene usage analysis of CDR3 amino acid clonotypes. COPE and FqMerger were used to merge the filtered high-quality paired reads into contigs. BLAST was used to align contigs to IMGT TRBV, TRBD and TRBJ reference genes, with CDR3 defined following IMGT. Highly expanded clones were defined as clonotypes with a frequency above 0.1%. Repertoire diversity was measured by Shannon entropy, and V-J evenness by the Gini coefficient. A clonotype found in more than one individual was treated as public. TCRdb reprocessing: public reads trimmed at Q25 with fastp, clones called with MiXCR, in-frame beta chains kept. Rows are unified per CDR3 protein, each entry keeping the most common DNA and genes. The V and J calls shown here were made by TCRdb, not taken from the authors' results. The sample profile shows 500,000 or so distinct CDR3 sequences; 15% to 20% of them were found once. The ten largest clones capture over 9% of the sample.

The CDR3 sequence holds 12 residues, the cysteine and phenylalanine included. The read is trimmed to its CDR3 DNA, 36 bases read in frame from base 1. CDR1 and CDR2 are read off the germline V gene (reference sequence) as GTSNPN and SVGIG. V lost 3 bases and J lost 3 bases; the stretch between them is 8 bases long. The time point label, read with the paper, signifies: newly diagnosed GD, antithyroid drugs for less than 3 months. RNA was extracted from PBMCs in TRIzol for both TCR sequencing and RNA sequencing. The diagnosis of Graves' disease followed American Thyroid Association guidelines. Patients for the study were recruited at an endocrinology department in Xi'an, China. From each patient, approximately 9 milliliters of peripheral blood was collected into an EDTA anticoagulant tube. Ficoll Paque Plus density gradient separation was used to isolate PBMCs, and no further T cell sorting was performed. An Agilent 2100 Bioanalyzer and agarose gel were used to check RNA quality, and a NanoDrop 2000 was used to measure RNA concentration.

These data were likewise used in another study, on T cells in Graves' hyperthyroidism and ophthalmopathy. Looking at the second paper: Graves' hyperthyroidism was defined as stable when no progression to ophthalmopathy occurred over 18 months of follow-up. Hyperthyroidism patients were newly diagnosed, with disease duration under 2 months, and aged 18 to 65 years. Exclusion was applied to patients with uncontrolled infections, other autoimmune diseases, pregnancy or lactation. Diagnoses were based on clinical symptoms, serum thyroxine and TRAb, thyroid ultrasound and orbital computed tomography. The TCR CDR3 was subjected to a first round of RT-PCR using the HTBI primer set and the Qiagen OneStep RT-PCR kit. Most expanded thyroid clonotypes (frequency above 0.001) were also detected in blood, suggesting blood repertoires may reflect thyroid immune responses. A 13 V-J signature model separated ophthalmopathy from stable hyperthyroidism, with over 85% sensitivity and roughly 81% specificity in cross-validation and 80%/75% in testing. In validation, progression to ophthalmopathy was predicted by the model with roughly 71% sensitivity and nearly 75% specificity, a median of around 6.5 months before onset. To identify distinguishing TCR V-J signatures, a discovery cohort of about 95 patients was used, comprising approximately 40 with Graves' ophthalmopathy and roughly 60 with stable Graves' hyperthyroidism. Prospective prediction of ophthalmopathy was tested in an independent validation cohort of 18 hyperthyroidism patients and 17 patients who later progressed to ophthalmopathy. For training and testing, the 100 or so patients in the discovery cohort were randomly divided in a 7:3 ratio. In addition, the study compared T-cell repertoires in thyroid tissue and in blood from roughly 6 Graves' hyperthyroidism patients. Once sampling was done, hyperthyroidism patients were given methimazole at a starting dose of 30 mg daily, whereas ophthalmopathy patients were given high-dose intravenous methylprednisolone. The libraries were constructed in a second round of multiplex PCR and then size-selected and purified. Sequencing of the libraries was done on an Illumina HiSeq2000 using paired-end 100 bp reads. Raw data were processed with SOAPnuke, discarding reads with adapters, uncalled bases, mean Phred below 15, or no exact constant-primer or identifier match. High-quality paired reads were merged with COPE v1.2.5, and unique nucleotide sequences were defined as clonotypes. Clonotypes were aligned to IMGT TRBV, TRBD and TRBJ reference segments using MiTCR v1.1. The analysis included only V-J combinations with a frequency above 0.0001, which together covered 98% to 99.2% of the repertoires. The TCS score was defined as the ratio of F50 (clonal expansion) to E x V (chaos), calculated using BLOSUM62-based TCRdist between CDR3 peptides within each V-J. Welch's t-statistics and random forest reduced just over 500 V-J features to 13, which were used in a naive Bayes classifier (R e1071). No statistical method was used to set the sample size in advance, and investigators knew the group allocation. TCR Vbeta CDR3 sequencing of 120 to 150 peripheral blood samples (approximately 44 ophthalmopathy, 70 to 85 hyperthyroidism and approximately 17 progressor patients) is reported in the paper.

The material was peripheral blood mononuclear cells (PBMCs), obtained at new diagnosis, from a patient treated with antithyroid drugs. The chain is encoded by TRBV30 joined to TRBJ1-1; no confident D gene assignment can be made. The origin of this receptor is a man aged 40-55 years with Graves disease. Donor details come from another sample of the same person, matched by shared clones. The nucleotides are TGTGCCTGGAGCCGACGGGACACTGAAGCTTTCTTT. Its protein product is CAWSRRDTEAFF.